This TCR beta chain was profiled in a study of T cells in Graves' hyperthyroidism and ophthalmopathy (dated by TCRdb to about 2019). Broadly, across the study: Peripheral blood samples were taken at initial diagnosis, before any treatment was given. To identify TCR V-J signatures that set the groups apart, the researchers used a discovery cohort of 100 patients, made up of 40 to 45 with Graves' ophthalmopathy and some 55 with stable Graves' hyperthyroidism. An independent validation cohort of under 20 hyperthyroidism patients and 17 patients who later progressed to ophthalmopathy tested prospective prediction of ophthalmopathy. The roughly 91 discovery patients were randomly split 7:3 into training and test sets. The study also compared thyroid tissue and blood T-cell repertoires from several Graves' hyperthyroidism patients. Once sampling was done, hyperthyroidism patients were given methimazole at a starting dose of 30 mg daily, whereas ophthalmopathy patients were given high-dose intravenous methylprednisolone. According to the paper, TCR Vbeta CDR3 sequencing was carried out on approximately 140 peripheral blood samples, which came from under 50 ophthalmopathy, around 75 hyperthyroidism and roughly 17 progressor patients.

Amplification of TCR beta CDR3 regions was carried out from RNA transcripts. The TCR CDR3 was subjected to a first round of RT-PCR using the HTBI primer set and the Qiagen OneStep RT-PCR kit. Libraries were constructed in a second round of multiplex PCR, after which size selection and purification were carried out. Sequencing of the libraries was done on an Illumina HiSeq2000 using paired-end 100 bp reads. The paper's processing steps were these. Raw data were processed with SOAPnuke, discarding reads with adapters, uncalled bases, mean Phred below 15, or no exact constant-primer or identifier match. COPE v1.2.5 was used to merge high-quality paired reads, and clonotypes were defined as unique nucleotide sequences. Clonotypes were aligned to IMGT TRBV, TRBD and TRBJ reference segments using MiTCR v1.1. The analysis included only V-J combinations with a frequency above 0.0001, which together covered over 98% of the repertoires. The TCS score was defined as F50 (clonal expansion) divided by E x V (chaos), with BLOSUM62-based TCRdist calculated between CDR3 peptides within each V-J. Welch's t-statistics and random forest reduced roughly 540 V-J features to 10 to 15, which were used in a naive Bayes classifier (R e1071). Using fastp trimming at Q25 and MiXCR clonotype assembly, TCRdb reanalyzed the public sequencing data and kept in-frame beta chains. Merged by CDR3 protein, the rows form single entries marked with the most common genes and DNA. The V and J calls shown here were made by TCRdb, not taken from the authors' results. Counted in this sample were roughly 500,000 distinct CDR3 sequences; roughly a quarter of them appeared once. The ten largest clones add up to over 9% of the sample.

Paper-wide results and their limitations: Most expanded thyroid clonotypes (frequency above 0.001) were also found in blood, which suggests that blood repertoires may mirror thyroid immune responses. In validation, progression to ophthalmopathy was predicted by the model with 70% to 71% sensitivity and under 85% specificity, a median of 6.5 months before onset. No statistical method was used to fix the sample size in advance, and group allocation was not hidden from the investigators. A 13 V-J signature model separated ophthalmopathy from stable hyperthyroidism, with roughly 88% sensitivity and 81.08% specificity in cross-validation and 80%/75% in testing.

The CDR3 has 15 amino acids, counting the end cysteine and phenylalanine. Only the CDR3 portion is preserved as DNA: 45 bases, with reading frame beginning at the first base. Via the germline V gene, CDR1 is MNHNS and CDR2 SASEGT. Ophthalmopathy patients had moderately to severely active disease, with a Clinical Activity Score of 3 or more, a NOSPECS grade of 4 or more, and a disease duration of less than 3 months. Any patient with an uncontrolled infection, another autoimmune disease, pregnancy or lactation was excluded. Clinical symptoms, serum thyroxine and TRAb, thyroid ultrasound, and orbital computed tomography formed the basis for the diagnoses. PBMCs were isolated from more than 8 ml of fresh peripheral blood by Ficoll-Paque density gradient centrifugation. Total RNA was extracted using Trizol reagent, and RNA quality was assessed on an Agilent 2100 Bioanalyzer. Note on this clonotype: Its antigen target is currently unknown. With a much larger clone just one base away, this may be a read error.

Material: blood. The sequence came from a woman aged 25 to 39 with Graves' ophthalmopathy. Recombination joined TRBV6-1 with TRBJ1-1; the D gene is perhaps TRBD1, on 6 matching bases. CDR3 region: CASSPELGGGTEACF. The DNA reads TGTGCCAGCAGTCCTGAGTTAGGGGGGGGCACTGAAGCTTGCTTT.